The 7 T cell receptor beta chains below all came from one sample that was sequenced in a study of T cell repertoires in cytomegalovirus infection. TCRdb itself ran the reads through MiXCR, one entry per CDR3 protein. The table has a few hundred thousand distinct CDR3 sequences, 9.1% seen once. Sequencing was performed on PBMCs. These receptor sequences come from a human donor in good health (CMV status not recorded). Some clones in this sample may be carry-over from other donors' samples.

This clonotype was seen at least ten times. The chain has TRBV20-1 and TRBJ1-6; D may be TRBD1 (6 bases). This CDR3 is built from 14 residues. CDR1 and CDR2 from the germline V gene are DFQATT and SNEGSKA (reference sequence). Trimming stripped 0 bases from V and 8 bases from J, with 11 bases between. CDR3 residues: CSARDKAGDSPLHF. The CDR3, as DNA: TGCAGTGCTAGAGATAAAGCAGGGGATTCACCCCTCCACTTT.

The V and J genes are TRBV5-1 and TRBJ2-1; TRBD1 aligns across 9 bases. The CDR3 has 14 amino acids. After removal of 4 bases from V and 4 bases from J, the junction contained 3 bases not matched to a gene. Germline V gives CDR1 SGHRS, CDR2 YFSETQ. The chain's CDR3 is CASSRDRVYNEQFF. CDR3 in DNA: TGCGCCAGCAGCCGGGACAGGGTTTACAATGAGCAGTTCTTC.

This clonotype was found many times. Here the CDR3 DNA reads TGTGCCAGCGCTCCGGACTGGCCTGGGGGGGCCAACGTCCTGACTTTC. This translates into CASAPDWPGGANVLTF. V gene TRBV7-8 combines with J gene TRBJ2-6; weak D call: TRBD2 (5 bases). The CDR3 runs 16 residues. V shed 8 bases and J shed 4 bases, with 18 bases lying between them. Germline loops: CDR1 SGHVS, CDR2 FQNEAQ.

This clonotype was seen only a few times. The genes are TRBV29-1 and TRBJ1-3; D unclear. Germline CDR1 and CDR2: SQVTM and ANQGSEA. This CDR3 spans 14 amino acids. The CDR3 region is CRRWTAESGNTIYF. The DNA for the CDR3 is TGCAGGAGATGGACGGCTGAATCTGGAAACACCATATATTTT.

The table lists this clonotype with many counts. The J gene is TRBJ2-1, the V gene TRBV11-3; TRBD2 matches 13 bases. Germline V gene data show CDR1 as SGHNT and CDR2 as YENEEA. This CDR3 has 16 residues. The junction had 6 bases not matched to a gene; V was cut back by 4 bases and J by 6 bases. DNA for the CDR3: TGTGCCAGCAGCTCCTTCACTAGCGGGGGGGGCAATGAGCAGTTCTTC. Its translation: CASSSFTSGGGNEQFF.

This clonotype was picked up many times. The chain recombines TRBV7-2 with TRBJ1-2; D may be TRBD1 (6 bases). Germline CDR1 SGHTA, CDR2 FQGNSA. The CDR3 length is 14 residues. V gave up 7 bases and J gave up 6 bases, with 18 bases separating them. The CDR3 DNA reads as TGTGCCAGCATCGTTGGGGGGCAAATGAATGGCTACACCTTC. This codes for CASIVGGQMNGYTF.

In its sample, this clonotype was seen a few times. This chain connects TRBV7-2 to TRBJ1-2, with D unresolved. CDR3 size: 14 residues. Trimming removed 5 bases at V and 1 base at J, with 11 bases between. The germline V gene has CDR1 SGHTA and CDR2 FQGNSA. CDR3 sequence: CASSRGGINYGYTF. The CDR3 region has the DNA TGTGCCAGCAGCCGGGGAGGAATTAACTATGGCTACACCTTC.